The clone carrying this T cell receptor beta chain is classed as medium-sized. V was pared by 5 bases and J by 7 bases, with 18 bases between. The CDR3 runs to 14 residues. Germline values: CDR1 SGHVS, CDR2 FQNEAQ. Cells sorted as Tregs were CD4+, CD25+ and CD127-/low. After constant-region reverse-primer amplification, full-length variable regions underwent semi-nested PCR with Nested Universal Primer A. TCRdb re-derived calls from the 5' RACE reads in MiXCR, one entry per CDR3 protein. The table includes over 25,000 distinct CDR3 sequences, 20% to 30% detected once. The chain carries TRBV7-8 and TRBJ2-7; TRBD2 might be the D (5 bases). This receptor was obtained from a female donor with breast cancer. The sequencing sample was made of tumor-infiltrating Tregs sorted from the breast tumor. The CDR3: CASSPPRTRIEQYF. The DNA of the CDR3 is TGTGCCAGCAGCCCTCCCCGTACTAGAATTGAGCAGTACTTC.